Following are 28 T cell receptor beta chains from one sample sequenced in a study of cytomegalovirus exposure and HLA in healthy donors. The PCR made use of 60 Vbeta and 13 Jbeta primers. TCRdb's table, derived via immunoSEQ multiplex PCR, lists solely in-frame clones and lacks some. The data contain under 200,000 clones, over 75% of them seen just once; the ten biggest clones take up under 2.5%. The sample comprised PBMCs. Every receptor here comes from a man in his sixties in good health and CMV-seronegative.

The chain has TRBV5-4 and TRBJ2-7, with 7 positions matching TRBD1. Looked up from germline, CDR1 is SGHNT and CDR2 is YYREEE (reference sequence). The CDR3 is made up of 17 amino acids. Trimming at V came to 4 bases and at J to 0 bases, leaving 13 bases not matched to a gene. This CDR3 is CASSPRQGATSSYEQYF. CDR3 DNA sequence: TGTGCCAGCAGCCCAAGACAGGGCGCAACCAGCTCCTACGAGCAGTACTTC.

V and J are TRBV4-1 and TRBJ2-2; the D gene is possibly TRBD1 (6 bases). CDR1 is MGHRA and CDR2 is YSYEKL in the germline V gene. Between the trimmed V and J ends, which lost 4 bases and 4 bases, there was a span of 13 bases. The CDR3 has 15 amino acids. CDR3 bases: TGCGCCAGCAGCCGACAGGAAGGGGTCACCGGGGAGCTGTTTTTT. This codes for CASSRQEGVTGELFF.

The CDR3 coding sequence is TGCAGCGTTGGACAGACAGGAGACGGGGAGCAGTTCTTC. It specifies CSVGQTGDGEQFF. This chain uses TRBV29-1 with TRBJ2-1, with TRBD1 as a possible D gene (6 bases). Germline V gives CDR1 SQVTM, CDR2 ANQGSEA. The CDR3 has 13 amino acids. Trimming removed 4 bases at V and 10 bases at J, with 17 bases between.

In DNA, the CDR3 is TGTGCCAGCAGTTTTGGAGGACAGGGGGCCGGCTATGGCTACACCTTC. It encodes CASSFGGQGAGYGYTF. V usage is TRBV27 and J usage is TRBJ1-2; 11 positions match TRBD1. Germline CDR1 MNHEY, CDR2 SMNVEV (reference sequence). The CDR3 runs to 16 residues. After removal of 3 bases from V and 4 bases from J, the junction contained 7 bases not matched to a gene.

This clone occurred once. This rearrangement joins TRBV5-4 to TRBJ2-5, with 10 bases fitting TRBD2. After removal of 4 bases from V and 7 bases from J, the junction contained 19 bases not matched to a gene. This CDR3 is 18 amino acids long. The germline gives CDR1 SGHNT, CDR2 YYREEE (reference sequence). The CDR3 loop reads CASSPSSGGALNIGTQYF. The CDR3, as DNA: TGTGCCAGCAGCCCCTCGAGCGGGGGGGCCCTGAACATTGGGACCCAGTACTTC.

The chain links TRBV5-6 to TRBJ1-3, with TRBD1 matching 7 bases. The CDR3 spans 15 residues. Germline V CDR1 and CDR2: SGHDT, YYEEEE. Losses at the gene ends were 4 bases for V and 0 bases for J; bases not matched to a gene: 4. CDR3: CASSLTGDSGNTIYF. The CDR3 bases are TGTGCCAGCAGCCTCACAGGGGACTCTGGAAACACCATATATTTT.

This chain uses TRBV13 with TRBJ2-7; a weak D match, TRBD2 (6 bases). V was clipped by 6 bases and J by 7 bases, with 13 bases between them. The CDR3 length is 12 residues. Germline-derived CDR1 and CDR2 are PRHDT and FYEKMQ (reference sequence). The CDR3 nucleotides are TGTGCCAGCAGTAATCGGGCGGGGGAGCAGTACTTC. It specifies CASSNRAGEQYF.

The V gene is TRBV2, the J gene TRBJ2-5; TRBD2 is a possible D gene (5 bases). CDR3 size: 14 residues. The V end was cut by 4 bases, the J end by 5 bases, with 14 bases between. Germline CDR1 reads SNHLY; CDR2 reads FYNNEI. Written as DNA, the CDR3 is TGTGCCAGCAGTGGAGGAGGTGCCGGGGAGACCCAGTACTTC. This encodes CASSGGGAGETQYF.

The chain uses TRBV7-8 and TRBJ2-3, with D possibly matching TRBD2 (5 bases). Germline lookup yields CDR1 SGHVS and CDR2 FQNEAQ. There are 15 residues in the CDR3. V lost 5 bases and J 3 bases, leaving 15 bases between the germline ends. CDR3 in amino acids: CASSGEPRLTDTQYF. Here the CDR3 DNA reads TGTGCCAGCAGCGGGGAGCCCCGATTAACAGATACGCAGTATTTT.

The rearrangement uses TRBV28 and TRBJ2-2, with TRBD2 identical over 8 bases. Germline V lookup: CDR1 MDHEN, CDR2 SYDVKM. CDR3 length: 16 residues. V was clipped by 5 bases and J by 7 bases; unmatched bases: 12. The CDR3 here is CASSLREGPSGGELFF. The CDR3 nucleotides read TGTGCCAGCAGTCTCCGGGAGGGCCCCAGTGGCGGGGAGCTGTTTTTT.

The V and J genes are TRBV27 and TRBJ2-3; possibly TRBD1 for D (5 bases). Germline loops: CDR1 MNHEY, CDR2 SMNVEV (reference sequence). Deletions cut 5 bases from V and 6 bases from J, with 12 bases between. The CDR3 covers 13 residues. The CDR3 DNA reads as TGTGCCAGCAGTCTCCAGGGCTTGGATACGCAGTATTTT. Translating gives CASSLQGLDTQYF.

The chain uses TRBV7-6 and TRBJ2-3; TRBD2 is a possible D gene (7 bases). CDR1 and CDR2 from the germline V gene are SGHVS and FNYEAQ. V dropped 5 bases and J dropped 4 bases, with 19 bases sitting between them. The CDR3 runs to 16 residues. CDR3 sequence reads: CASSPQTGREADTQYF. In nucleotides, the CDR3 is TGTGCCAGCAGCCCTCAAACAGGGAGGGAGGCAGATACGCAGTATTTT.

The chain recombines TRBV11-3 with TRBJ2-5; D uncertain. The CDR3 sequence is 13 residues long. Germline-derived CDR1 and CDR2 are SGHNT and YENEEA. Deletions cut 0 bases from V and 3 bases from J, with 5 bases between. CDR3 protein: CASSLEAEETQYF. The CDR3 nucleotides are TGTGCCAGCAGCTTAGAAGCTGAAGAGACCCAGTACTTC.

The CDR3 here is CASSWGQLYEQYF. CDR3 nucleotides: TGTGCCAGCAGCTGGGGACAGCTCTACGAGCAGTACTTC. This rearrangement joins TRBV6-1 to TRBJ2-7; 7 bases match TRBD1. The CDR3 is 13 amino acids. Germline V lookup: CDR1 MNHNS, CDR2 SASEGT. V gave up 6 bases and J gave up 3 bases; unmatched junction bases: 5.

The CDR3 nucleotides are TGCGCCAGCAACATAGAATCCCCCGACCTCCGGACAGGGGGCTTCACTGATTCACCCCTCCACTTT. Its protein is CASNIESPDLRTGGFTDSPLHF. The chain links TRBV23-1 to TRBJ1-6; TRBD1 matches 11 bases. TRBV23-1 is labeled an ORF, and its function is uncertain. The CDR3 spans 22 residues. The J segment lost 8 bases and the V segment lost 7 bases, leaving 28 bases of the junction unmatched.

The CDR3 here is CASSDTGGLTYEQYF. In DNA, the CDR3 is TGTGCCAGTAGTGATACAGGGGGGCTTACCTACGAGCAGTACTTC. The chain carries TRBV19 and TRBJ2-7, with 8 bases identical to TRBD1. V lost 5 bases, J lost 2 bases, and 8 bases stayed unmatched. CDR1 is LNHDA, CDR2 SQIVND, per germline (reference sequence). This CDR3 contains 15 residues. The variable domain in full, with the rest retrieved from reference TRBV19 and TRBJ2-7, is DGGITQSPKYLFRKEGQNVTLSCEQNLNHDAMYWYRQDPGQGLRLIYYSQIVNDFQKGDIAEGYSVSREKKESFPLTVTSAQKNPTAFYLCASSDTGGLTYEQYFGPGTRLTVT.

There are a few counts of this clone. The chain has TRBV28 and TRBJ1-1; D may be TRBD1 (6 bases). The CDR3 loop spans 15 amino acids. V was pared by 5 bases and J by 3 bases, with 16 bases between. CDR1 is MDHEN and CDR2 is SYDVKM in the germline V gene. CDR3 nucleotides: TGTGCCAGCAGTGCCCCGGGGGGCAAGGACACTGAAGCTTTCTTT. Residues: CASSAPGGKDTEAFF. Variable domain in full (rest from reference TRBV28 and TRBJ1-1): DVKVTQSSRYLVKRTGEKVFLECVQDMDHENMFWYRQDPGLGLRLIYFSYDVKMKEKGDIPEGYSVSREKKERFSLILESASTNQTSMYLCASSAPGGKDTEAFFGQGTRLTVV.

The chain is built from TRBV9 and TRBJ1-2, with a weak D call TRBD1 (6 bases). From germline, CDR1 is SGDLS and CDR2 YYNGEE. Trimming shortened V by 2 bases and J by 2 bases, and 7 bases separated the two germline ends. This CDR3 has 13 residues. The CDR3 reads CASSVQGNYGYTF. The CDR3 DNA follows: TGTGCCAGCAGCGTGCAGGGGAACTATGGCTACACCTTC.

The rearrangement links TRBV9 to TRBJ2-3, with 7 bases matching TRBD2. Germline lookup yields CDR1 SGDLS and CDR2 YYNGEE. The J segment lost 5 bases and the V segment lost 3 bases, leaving 3 bases of the junction unmatched. This CDR3 is built from 13 residues. The DNA for the CDR3 is TGTGCCAGCAGCGCGACTAGCCGAGATACGCAGTATTTT. It encodes CASSATSRDTQYF.

Worth noting for this clone: The germline gene is not matched at one end of the junction; a read error may be the cause. This chain uses TRBV5-6 with TRBJ1-2, with 9 bases aligning to TRBD1. The CDR3 is 13 residues long. Per germline, CDR1 SGHDT and CDR2 YYEEEE. The DNA for the CDR3 is TGTGCCAGCAGCCCGACAGGGGGGAATGGCTACCCCTTC. Its translation is CASSPTGGNGYPF.

The rearrangement uses TRBV7-2 and TRBJ1-2; no definite D call. CDR3 length: 14 amino acids. Germline CDR1 and CDR2: SGHTA and FQGNSA. Trimming removed 5 bases from V and 1 base from J, with 11 bases in between. CDR3 loop: CASSPPGYNYGYTF. The CDR3 region has the DNA TGTGCCAGCAGCCCGCCGGGGTATAACTATGGCTACACCTTC.

The rearrangement joins TRBV6-5 to TRBJ1-1, with 7 bases fitting TRBD1. This CDR3 spans 14 amino acids. The V segment lost 5 bases and the J segment 5 bases; nucleotides outside the gene matches: 8. From germline, CDR1 is MNHEY and CDR2 SVGAGI. The CDR3 protein is CASSRQGWETEAFF. Written as DNA, the CDR3 is TGTGCCAGCAGTAGACAGGGATGGGAGACTGAAGCTTTCTTT.

In the case of this clone: Other nucleotide sequences from this sample produce the same CDR3. The genes are TRBV7-2 and TRBJ2-7, with TRBD1 matching 8 bases. Germline CDR1 and CDR2: SGHTA and FQGNSA. CDR3 length: 15 amino acids. V dropped 1 base and J dropped 2; count of bases not matched to a gene: 4. The DNA for the CDR3 is TGTGCCAGCAGCTTAGGGACAGGGAGCCCCTACGAGCAGTACTTC. Amino acid sequence: CASSLGTGSPYEQYF. The entire variable domain, with the rest obtained from reference TRBV7-2 and TRBJ2-7, is as follows: GAGVSQSPSNKVTEKGKDVELRCDPISGHTALYWYRQSLGQGLEFLIYFQGNSAPDKSGLPSDRFSAERTGGSVSTLTIQRTQQEDSAVYLCASSLGTGSPYEQYFGPGTRLTVT.

The chain links TRBV19 to TRBJ2-4, with no clear D. The CDR3 covers 17 residues. Germline values: CDR1 LNHDA, CDR2 SQIVND (reference sequence). Trimming left V 10 bases short and J 0 bases short, with 22 bases between. CDR3 in DNA: TGTGCCACTATCGCCGAGACGGGTCCTCTAGCCAAAAACATTCAGTACTTC. It translates to CATIAETGPLAKNIQYF.

The CDR3 sequence is CASSATVNQPQHF. In nucleotides, the CDR3 is TGTGCCAGCAGCGCGACAGTCAATCAGCCCCAGCATTTT. This chain uses TRBV7-9 with TRBJ1-5; a weak D match, TRBD1 (5 bases). This CDR3 comprises 13 residues. The germline gives CDR1 SEHNR, CDR2 FQNEAQ (reference sequence). V lost 5 bases and J 3 bases, leaving 8 bases between the germline ends.

The CDR3 loop reads CSARHGETQYF. CDR3 sequence (DNA): TGCAGTGCTAGACACGGGGAGACCCAGTACTTC. The chain is built from TRBV20-1 and TRBJ2-5; D unclear. The CDR3 totals 11 residues. Germline-derived CDR1 and CDR2 are DFQATT and SNEGSKA (reference sequence). V dropped 2 bases and J dropped 5 bases, with 6 bases sitting between them.

This clone was found a few times. The V and J genes are TRBV19 and TRBJ1-4; D might be TRBD1 (5 bases). CDR1 and CDR2 from the germline V gene are LNHDA and SQIVND (reference sequence). Trimming shortened V by 5 bases and J by 8 bases, and 15 bases separated the two germline ends. The length of the CDR3 is 14 residues. CDR3 nucleotides: TGTGCCAGTAGTGGCGCAGGGCGGACGGAAAAACTGTTTTTT. The encoded protein is CASSGAGRTEKLFF.

The chain combines TRBV5-1 with TRBJ1-4, with D hard to call. The CDR3 sequence is 15 residues long. Germline CDR1 SGHRS, CDR2 YFSETQ. The V and J ends lost 0 bases and 5 bases respectively, with 11 bases between them. Here the CDR3 reads CASSLGQPGNEKLFF. The CDR3 DNA is TGCGCCAGCAGCTTGGGGCAGCCGGGGAATGAAAAACTGTTTTTT. Filled out from reference TRBV5-1 and TRBJ1-4, the complete variable domain reads KAGVTQTPRYLIKTRGQQVTLSCSPISGHRSVSWYQQTPGQGLQFLFEYFSETQRNKGNFPGRFSGRQFSNSRSEMNVSTLELGDSALYLCASSLGQPGNEKLFFGSGTQLSVL.